These 25 T cell receptor beta chains were sequenced from one sample in a study of blood T cell repertoires in COVID-19. Assay used: immunoSEQ multiplex PCR; TCRdb lists only in-frame clones, some missing. The sample consists of nearly 400,000 clones, 89% of them appearing once. Sequenced input: PBMCs or T cells enriched from blood (not recorded which). The receptors were sampled from a woman aged 25 to 39 who had recovered from COVID-19.

The gene calls are TRBV19 and TRBJ2-1, with TRBD2 identical over 8 bases. The CDR3 sequence is 13 residues long. The V segment lost 9 bases and the J segment 5 bases; nucleotides outside the gene matches: 6. Germline CDR1 and CDR2: LNHDA and SQIVND (reference sequence). CDR3: CASSGSWDNEQFF. In DNA, the CDR3 is TGTGCCAGCAGCGGGAGTTGGGACAATGAGCAGTTCTTC.

The rearrangement uses TRBV11-2 and TRBJ1-1; no reliable D call. Germline lookup yields CDR1 SGHAT and CDR2 FQNNGV. V was cut by 1 base and J by 4 bases, with 7 bases left in between. The CDR3 totals 13 residues. The CDR3 coding sequence is TGTGCCAGCAGCTTAGTGCCGGGCACTGAAGCTTTCTTT. Translating it yields CASSLVPGTEAFF.

J is TRBJ2-6 and V is TRBV19; D unresolved. CDR3 length: 18 residues. Trimming took off 1 base at V and 0 bases at J, with 13 bases between the two ends. Germline V gene data show CDR1 as LNHDA and CDR2 as SQIVND (reference sequence). CDR3 sequence reads: CASSIVRLGISGANVLTF. In DNA form, the CDR3 reads TGTGCCAGTAGTATAGTCAGGTTGGGTATCTCTGGGGCCAACGTCCTGACTTTC.

The chain couples TRBV9 to TRBJ2-7; TRBD2 aligns across 8 bases. The V gene's germline CDR1 is SGDLS and CDR2 YYNGEE. The V and J ends lost 4 bases and 2 bases, in that order; junction bases with no gene match: 11. The CDR3 extends over 16 amino acids. Here the CDR3 reads CASSPSGGPSPYEQYF. The CDR3 DNA reads as TGTGCCAGCAGCCCCAGCGGGGGTCCCTCTCCCTACGAGCAGTACTTC. Full variable domain (remainder filled in from reference TRBV9 and TRBJ2-7): DSGVTQTPKHLITATGQRVTLRCSPRSGDLSVYWYQQSLDQGLQFLIQYYNGEERAKGNILERFSAQQFPDLHSELNLSSLELGDSALYFCASSPSGGPSPYEQYFGPGTRLTVT.

This clone is a singleton in its sample. This chain uses TRBV30 with TRBJ1-1; D perhaps matches TRBD1 (5 bases). This CDR3 has 15 residues. V lost 4 bases, J lost 1 base, and 16 bases lay in between. Germline lookup yields CDR1 GTSNPN and CDR2 SVGIG (reference sequence). The CDR3 DNA reads as TGTGCCTGGACGGAGTCTCGACAGCCGAACACTGAAGCTTTCTTT. This encodes CAWTESRQPNTEAFF.

The V and J genes are TRBV9 and TRBJ2-7; D possibly corresponds to TRBD1 (5 bases). CDR3 size: 20 residues. CDR1 and CDR2 from the germline V gene are SGDLS and YYNGEE. The ends were cut back, 1 base at V and 4 bases at J, with 30 bases in the middle. The CDR3 DNA reads as TGTGCCAGCAGCGTAACGAGCTGTGCAGGGTCCCTATCCGCCGAATACGAGCAGTACTTC. The encoded protein is CASSVTSCAGSLSAEYEQYF.

J is TRBJ2-7 and V is TRBV5-1; 8 bases align to TRBD2. V shed 5 bases and J 4 bases; nucleotides not matched to a gene: 5. The germline gives CDR1 SGHRS, CDR2 YFSETQ. This CDR3 is built from 13 residues. Here the CDR3 reads CASSSGTVYEQYF. The DNA of the CDR3 is TGCGCCAGCAGTAGCGGGACCGTATACGAGCAGTACTTC.

The chain couples TRBV21-1 to TRBJ2-7; TRBD2 reflects the table's D call only, with no check against the DNA. TRBV21-1 is an annotated pseudogene. The CDR3 extends over 18 amino acids. The chain's CDR3 is CASGLAGGLYQGSYEQYF. The CDR3 nucleotides are TGTGCCAGCGGCCTAGCGGGGGGTCTCTACCAGGGCTCCTACGAGCAGTACTTC.

The rearrangement links TRBV19 to TRBJ1-5; D perhaps matches TRBD1 (5 bases). CDR3 length: 16 residues. CDR1 LNHDA and CDR2 SQIVND come from the germline V gene (reference sequence). Trimming stripped 7 bases from V and 0 bases from J, with 16 bases between. The CDR3 loop reads CASTQGSHTSNQPQHF. DNA for the CDR3: TGTGCCAGTACTCAGGGTAGTCACACTAGCAATCAGCCCCAGCATTTT.

This sequence joins TRBV6-2 or TRBV6-3 and TRBJ1-4, with D maybe TRBD1 (5 bases). Trimming stripped 5 bases from V and 5 bases from J, with 12 bases between. This CDR3 comprises 14 residues. Germline V gene data show CDR1 as MNHEY and CDR2 as SVGEGT. The CDR3 reads CASSPDIRNEKLFF. In DNA, the CDR3 is TGTGCCAGCAGTCCGGACATACGAAATGAAAAACTGTTTTTT.

The DNA for the CDR3 is TGTGCCAGCAGCTTAGACCCAGGGATGTACGAGCAGTACTTC. This sequence encodes CASSLDPGMYEQYF. The chain links TRBV7-2 to TRBJ2-7; possible D gene TRBD1, 5 bases. Germline values: CDR1 SGHTA, CDR2 FQGNSA. The CDR3 is made up of 14 amino acids. V gave up 1 base and J gave up 4 bases, with 11 bases separating them.

V is TRBV27 and J is TRBJ1-5, with TRBD1 as a possible D gene (5 bases). V lost 0 bases and J 3 bases, leaving 12 bases between the germline ends. Germline loops: CDR1 MNHEY, CDR2 SMNVEV (reference sequence). CDR3 length: 16 amino acids. CDR3 protein: CASSLSYRGDNQPQHF. DNA of the CDR3: TGTGCCAGCAGTTTATCATATCGGGGGGACAATCAGCCCCAGCATTTT.

The rearrangement links TRBV3-1 (or the pseudogene TRBV3-2) to TRBJ1-5, with D uncertain. Germline CDR1 reads LGHDT; CDR2 reads YNNKEL (reference sequence). The CDR3 covers 14 residues. Trimming took 1 base from V and 5 from J, leaving 9 bases between them. This CDR3 is CASSQGGLDQPQHF. CDR3 DNA sequence: TGTGCCAGCAGCCAAGGAGGACTTGATCAGCCCCAGCATTTT.

This clone turned up a few times. The chain has TRBV27 and TRBJ1-1, with TRBD1 matching 8 bases. The ends lost 1 base at V and 1 base at J; junction bases unmatched: 5. The CDR3 runs 16 residues. The germline V gene has CDR1 MNHEY and CDR2 SMNVEV (reference sequence). The CDR3 bases are TGTGCCAGCAGTTTATATACCGGACAGGGGAACACTGAAGCTTTCTTT. Protein product: CASSLYTGQGNTEAFF.

The chain uses TRBV5-1 and TRBJ1-4; D is ambiguous. Germline V lookup: CDR1 SGHRS, CDR2 YFSETQ. V lost 0 bases, J lost 11 bases, and 8 bases lay in between. The CDR3 is made up of 12 amino acids. The DNA of the CDR3 is TGCGCCAGCAGCTTGGGGACTGATAAACTGTTTTTT. Translating it yields CASSLGTDKLFF.

V and J are TRBV27 and TRBJ1-5, with D perhaps TRBD1 (6 bases). The V gene lost 7 bases and the J gene lost 5 bases, with 21 bases spanning the gap. The V gene's germline CDR1 is MNHEY and CDR2 SMNVEV (reference sequence). This CDR3 region has 16 residues. The CDR3 nucleotides read TGTGCCAGCACCGACAGGCCTAGATGGTGGTATCAGCCCCAGCATTTT. As protein: CASTDRPRWWYQPQHF.

This chain joins TRBV30 and TRBJ1-6, with TRBD1 as a possible D gene (5 bases). Deletions cut 2 bases from V and 15 bases from J, with 14 bases between. Germline lookup yields CDR1 GTSNPN and CDR2 SVGIG (reference sequence). CDR3 length equals 12 residues. The CDR3 loop reads CAWSSDSSVLHF. In DNA, the CDR3 is TGTGCCTGGAGTTCTGACAGTTCCGTCCTCCACTTT.

This clone was found once. The V call is TRBV6-5, the J call TRBJ1-4, with TRBD1 matching 9 bases. Trimming removed 4 bases from V and 7 bases from J; junction bases left unmatched: 7. CDR1 MNHEY and CDR2 SVGAGI come from the germline V gene. The CDR3 runs 15 residues. Here the CDR3 reads CASSSDRDRAEKLFF. CDR3 sequence (DNA): TGTGCCAGCAGTTCGGACCGGGACAGGGCTGAAAAACTGTTTTTT.

This clone has only one observation. The V and J genes are TRBV7-2 and TRBJ2-2; 7 bases match TRBD2. The CDR3 extends over 14 amino acids. The junction had 5 bases not matched to a gene; V was cut back by 5 bases and J by 5 bases. Germline CDR1 and CDR2: SGHTA and FQGNSA. The CDR3 DNA reads as TGTGCCAGCAGCCCGGGGGGTTGGACCGGGGAGCTGTTTTTT. Translated: CASSPGGWTGELFF. Variable domain in full (rest from reference TRBV7-2 and TRBJ2-2): GAGVSQSPSNKVTEKGKDVELRCDPISGHTALYWYRQSLGQGLEFLIYFQGNSAPDKSGLPSDRFSAERTGGSVSTLTIQRTQQEDSAVYLCASSPGGWTGELFFGEGSRLTVL.

This clone was observed a single time. The J gene is TRBJ2-7, the V gene TRBV30; no clear D gene. This CDR3 contains 14 residues. Germline-derived CDR1 and CDR2 are GTSNPN and SVGIG (reference sequence). Trimming stripped 0 bases from V and 6 bases from J, with 15 bases between. The CDR3 nucleotides are TGTGCCTGGAGTGTAAATAGCCTGGTCGGCGAGCAGTACTTC. As protein: CAWSVNSLVGEQYF.

The V gene is TRBV20-1, the J gene TRBJ2-5; TRBD2 agrees at 11 bases. The CDR3 totals 16 residues. The trim removed 3 bases at V and 5 bases at J, leaving 11 bases unmatched. Looked up from germline, CDR1 is DFQATT and CDR2 is SNEGSKA (reference sequence). The CDR3 sequence: CSASGLAGGLKETQYF. CDR3 coding DNA: TGCAGTGCTAGTGGGCTAGCGGGGGGCCTAAAGGAGACCCAGTACTTC.

The CDR3 DNA reads as TGTGCCCGAAGGGAGGGCGGCAGCAACACTGAAGCTTTCTTT. Its translation is CARREGGSNTEAFF. This rearrangement joins TRBV30 to TRBJ1-1, with no clear D. Germline V CDR1 and CDR2: GTSNPN, SVGIG (reference sequence). The CDR3 has 14 amino acids. Between the trimmed V and J ends, which lost 8 bases and 2 bases, there was a span of 18 bases.

This clone was seen a single time. V is TRBV29-1 and J is TRBJ2-7; D may be TRBD2 (5 bases). The CDR3 is made up of 12 amino acids. Germline V gene data show CDR1 as SQVTM and CDR2 as ANQGSEA. V gave up 3 bases and J gave up 1 base, with 7 bases separating them. In DNA, the CDR3 is TGCAGCGTTGACGGGGATTCCTACGAGCAGTACTTC. The encoded protein is CSVDGDSYEQYF.

This chain links TRBV3-1 (or the pseudogene TRBV3-2) with TRBJ2-5, with 9 bases matching TRBD2. The CDR3 length is 15 residues. Trimming removed 2 bases from V and 5 bases from J; junction bases left unmatched: 6. Germline CDR1 reads LGHDT; CDR2 reads YNNKEL (reference sequence). The CDR3 protein is CASSQTFSGSETQYF. CDR3 sequence (DNA): TGTGCCAGCAGCCAAACATTTAGCGGGAGCGAGACCCAGTACTTC.

V gene TRBV5-4 combines with J gene TRBJ1-1; no reliable D call. The germline CDR1 and CDR2 sequences are SGHNT and YYREEE (reference sequence). The CDR3 consists of 15 residues. Trimming pared 0 bases from V and 4 bases from J, leaving 13 bases between. CDR3 DNA: TGTGCCAGCAGCTTGGTGGGCGGGGTAGGCACTGAAGCTTTCTTT. This gives the protein CASSLVGGVGTEAFF.